The TCR beta chain described here comes from a study of T cell responses to AZD1222 COVID-19 vaccine. Study-wide results and limits: The span of vaccine-associated CD4 TCRs extended across spike, with dominance at 160-218 and 743-854.

Produced via immunoSEQ multiplex PCR; TCRdb's table is partial and in-frame only. The table shows some 140,000 clones, with about 87% occurring only once. This clone was recorded a few times. Antigen unknown. The sample was peripheral blood, taken on day 0 of AZD1222 vaccination. The TCR was taken from an adult in good health.

Here the CDR3 DNA reads TGTGCCTGGAGTGATAAGAGCTCTGGAAACACCATATATTTT. The encoded protein is CAWSDKSSGNTIYF. The chain couples TRBV30 to TRBJ1-3; D not resolved. Between the trimmed V and J ends, which lost 1 base and 0 bases, there was a span of 7 bases. Germline V gene sequence: CDR1 GTSNPN, CDR2 SVGIG (reference sequence). The length of the CDR3 is 14 residues. The entire variable domain, with the rest obtained from reference TRBV30 and TRBJ1-3, is as follows: SQTIHQWPATLVQPVGSPLSLECTVEGTSNPNLYWYRQAAGRGLQLLFYSVGIGQISSEVPQNLSASRPQDRQFILSSKKLLLSDSGFYLCAWSDKSSGNTIYFGEGSWLTVV.